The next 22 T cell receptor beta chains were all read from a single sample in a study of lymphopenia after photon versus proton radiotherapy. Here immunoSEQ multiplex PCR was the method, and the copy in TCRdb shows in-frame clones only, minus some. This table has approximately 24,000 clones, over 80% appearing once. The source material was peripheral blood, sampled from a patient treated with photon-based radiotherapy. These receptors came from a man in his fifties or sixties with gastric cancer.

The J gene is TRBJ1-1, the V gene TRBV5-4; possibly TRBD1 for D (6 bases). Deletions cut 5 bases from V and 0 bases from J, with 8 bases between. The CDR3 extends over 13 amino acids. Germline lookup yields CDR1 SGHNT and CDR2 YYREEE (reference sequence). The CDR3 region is CASRGAMNTEAFF. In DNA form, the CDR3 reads TGTGCCAGCAGGGGGGCTATGAACACTGAAGCTTTCTTT.

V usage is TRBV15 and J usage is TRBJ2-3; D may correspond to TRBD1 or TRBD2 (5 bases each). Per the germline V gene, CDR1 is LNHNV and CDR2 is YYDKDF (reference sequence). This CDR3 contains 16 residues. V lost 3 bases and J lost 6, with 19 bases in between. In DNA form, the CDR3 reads TGTGCCACCAGCAGTTCTGGGACGGCACTCGAGGATACGCAGTATTTT. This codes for CATSSSGTALEDTQYF.

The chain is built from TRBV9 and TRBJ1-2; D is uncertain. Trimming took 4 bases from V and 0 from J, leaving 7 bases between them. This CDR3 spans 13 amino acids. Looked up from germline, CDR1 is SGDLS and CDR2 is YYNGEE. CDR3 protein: CASSKNSNYGYTF. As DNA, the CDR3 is TGTGCCAGCAGCAAGAACTCTAACTATGGCTACACCTTC.

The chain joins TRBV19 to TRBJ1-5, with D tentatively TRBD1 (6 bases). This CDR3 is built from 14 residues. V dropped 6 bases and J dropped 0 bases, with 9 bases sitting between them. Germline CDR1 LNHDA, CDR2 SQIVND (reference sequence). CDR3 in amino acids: CASRGGFSNQPQHF. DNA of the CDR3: TGTGCCAGTAGAGGGGGATTTAGCAATCAGCCCCAGCATTTT.

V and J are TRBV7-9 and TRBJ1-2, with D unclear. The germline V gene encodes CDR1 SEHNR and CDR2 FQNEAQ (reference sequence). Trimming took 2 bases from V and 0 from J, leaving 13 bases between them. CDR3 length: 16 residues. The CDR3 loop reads CASSLSSGLANYGYTF. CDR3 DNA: TGTGCCAGCAGCTTATCGTCGGGTTTAGCTAACTATGGCTACACCTTC.

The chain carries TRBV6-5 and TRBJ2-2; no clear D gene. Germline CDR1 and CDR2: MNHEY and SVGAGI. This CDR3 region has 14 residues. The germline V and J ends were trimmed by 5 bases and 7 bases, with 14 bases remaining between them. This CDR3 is CASSVNVEIGELFF. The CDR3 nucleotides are TGTGCCAGCAGTGTTAATGTAGAGATCGGGGAGCTGTTTTTT.

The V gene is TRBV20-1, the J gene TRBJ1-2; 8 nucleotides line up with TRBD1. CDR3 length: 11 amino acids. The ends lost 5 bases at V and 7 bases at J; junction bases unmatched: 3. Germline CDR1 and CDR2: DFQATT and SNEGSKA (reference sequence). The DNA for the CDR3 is TGCAGTGCTGGAGGACAGGGTGGCTACACCTTC. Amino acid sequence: CSAGGQGGYTF.

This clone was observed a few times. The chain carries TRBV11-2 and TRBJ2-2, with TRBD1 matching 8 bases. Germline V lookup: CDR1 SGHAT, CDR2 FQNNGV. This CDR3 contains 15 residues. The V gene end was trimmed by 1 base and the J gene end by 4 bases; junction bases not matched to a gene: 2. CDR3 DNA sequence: TGTGCCAGCAGCTTAGGGACAGGGATCACCGGGGAGCTGTTTTTT. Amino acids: CASSLGTGITGELFF.

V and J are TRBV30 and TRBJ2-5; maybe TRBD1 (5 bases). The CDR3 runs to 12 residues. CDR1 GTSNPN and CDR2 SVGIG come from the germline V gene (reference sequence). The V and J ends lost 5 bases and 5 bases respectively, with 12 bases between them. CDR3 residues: CAWARQRETQYF. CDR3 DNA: TGTGCCTGGGCCCGACAGAGGGAGACCCAGTACTTC.

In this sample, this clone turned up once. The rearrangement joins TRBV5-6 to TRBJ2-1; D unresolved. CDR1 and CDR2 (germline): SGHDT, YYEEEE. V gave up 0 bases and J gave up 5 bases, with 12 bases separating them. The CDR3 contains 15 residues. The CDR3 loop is CASSLGLSVDNEQFF. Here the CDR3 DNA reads TGTGCCAGCAGCTTGGGTTTAAGCGTCGACAATGAGCAGTTCTTC.

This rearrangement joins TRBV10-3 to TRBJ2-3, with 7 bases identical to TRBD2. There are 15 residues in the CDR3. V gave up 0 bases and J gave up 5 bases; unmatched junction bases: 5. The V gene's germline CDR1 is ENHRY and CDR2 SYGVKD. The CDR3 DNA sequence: TGTGCCATCAGTGAGTCGGCTAGCGGCAGAGATACGCAGTATTTT. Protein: CAISESASGRDTQYF.

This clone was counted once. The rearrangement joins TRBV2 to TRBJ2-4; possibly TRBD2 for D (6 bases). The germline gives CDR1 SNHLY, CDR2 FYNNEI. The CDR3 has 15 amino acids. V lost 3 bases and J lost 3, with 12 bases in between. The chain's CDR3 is CASSDGGIGKNIQYF. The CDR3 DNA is TGTGCCAGCAGTGATGGGGGGATTGGCAAAAACATTCAGTACTTC.

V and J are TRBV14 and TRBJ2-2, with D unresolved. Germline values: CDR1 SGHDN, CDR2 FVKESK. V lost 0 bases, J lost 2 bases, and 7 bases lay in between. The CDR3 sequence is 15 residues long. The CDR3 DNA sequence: TGTGCCAGCAGCCAAGAGGTTCTTAACACCGGGGAGCTGTTTTTT. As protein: CASSQEVLNTGELFF.

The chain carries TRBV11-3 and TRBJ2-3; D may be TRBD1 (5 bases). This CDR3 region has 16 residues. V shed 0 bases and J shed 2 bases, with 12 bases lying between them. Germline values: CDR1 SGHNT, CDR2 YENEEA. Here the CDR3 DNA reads TGTGCCAGCAGCTTAGACAGGGTGGTGGACACAGATACGCAGTATTTT. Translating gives CASSLDRVVDTDTQYF.

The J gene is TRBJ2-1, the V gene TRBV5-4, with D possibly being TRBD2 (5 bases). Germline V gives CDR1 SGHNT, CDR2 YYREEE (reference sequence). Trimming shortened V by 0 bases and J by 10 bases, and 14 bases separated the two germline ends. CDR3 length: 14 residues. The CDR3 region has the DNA TGTGCCAGCAGCTTGGCCCGGGATTCTCGAGAGCAGTTCTTC. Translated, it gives CASSLARDSREQFF.

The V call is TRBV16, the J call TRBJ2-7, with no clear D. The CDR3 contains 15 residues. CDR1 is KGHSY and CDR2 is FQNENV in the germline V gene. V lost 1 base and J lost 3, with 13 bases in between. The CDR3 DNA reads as TGTGCCAGCAGCCAATTCCAGAGACTGAGCTACGAGCAGTACTTC. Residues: CASSQFQRLSYEQYF.

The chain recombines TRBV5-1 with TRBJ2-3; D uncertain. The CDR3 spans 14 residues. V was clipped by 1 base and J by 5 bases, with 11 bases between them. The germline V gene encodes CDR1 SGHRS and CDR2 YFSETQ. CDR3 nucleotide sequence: TGCGCCAGCAGCTTGTCTGGGATCAAAGATACGCAGTATTTT. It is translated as CASSLSGIKDTQYF.

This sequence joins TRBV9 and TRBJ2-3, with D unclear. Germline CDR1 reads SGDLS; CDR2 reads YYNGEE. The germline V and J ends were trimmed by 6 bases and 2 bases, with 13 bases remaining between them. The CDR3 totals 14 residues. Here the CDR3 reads CASNPDILTDTQYF. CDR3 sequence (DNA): TGTGCCAGCAACCCCGACATACTCACAGATACGCAGTATTTT.

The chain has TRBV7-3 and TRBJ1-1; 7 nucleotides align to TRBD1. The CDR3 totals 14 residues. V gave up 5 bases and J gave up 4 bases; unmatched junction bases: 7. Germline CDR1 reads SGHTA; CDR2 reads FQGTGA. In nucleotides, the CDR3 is TGTGCCAGCAGCCAAACAGGGGTAGGCACTGAAGCTTTCTTT. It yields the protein CASSQTGVGTEAFF. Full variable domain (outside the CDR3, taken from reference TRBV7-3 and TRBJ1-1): GAGVSQTPSNKVTEKGKYVELRCDPISGHTALYWYRQSLGQGPEFLIYFQGTGAADDSGLPNDRFFAVRPEGSVSTLKIQRTERGDSAVYLCASSQTGVGTEAFFGQGTRLTVV.

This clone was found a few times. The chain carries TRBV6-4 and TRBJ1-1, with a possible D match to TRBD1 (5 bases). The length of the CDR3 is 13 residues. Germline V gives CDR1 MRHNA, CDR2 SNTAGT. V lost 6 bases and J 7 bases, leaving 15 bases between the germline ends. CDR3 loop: CASSLERGSEAFF. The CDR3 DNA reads TGTGCCAGCAGCCTAGAACGGGGCAGTGAAGCTTTCTTT.

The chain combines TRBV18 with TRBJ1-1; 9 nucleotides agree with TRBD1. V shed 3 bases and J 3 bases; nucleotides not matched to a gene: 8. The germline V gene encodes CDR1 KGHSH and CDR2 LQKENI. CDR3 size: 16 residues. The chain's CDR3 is CASSPTGGGWDTEAFF. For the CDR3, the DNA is TGTGCCAGCTCACCCACAGGGGGCGGATGGGACACTGAAGCTTTCTTT.

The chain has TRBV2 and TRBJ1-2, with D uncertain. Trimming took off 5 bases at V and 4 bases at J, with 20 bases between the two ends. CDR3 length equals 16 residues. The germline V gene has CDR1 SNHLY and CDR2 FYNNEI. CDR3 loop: CASSLPSYRWTYGYTF. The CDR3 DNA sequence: TGTGCCAGCAGTCTACCAAGTTACCGATGGACCTATGGCTACACCTTC.